Following are 12 T cell receptor beta chains from one sample sequenced in a study of T cell repertoires in cytomegalovirus infection. TCRdb re-called the reads through MiXCR, storing one row per CDR3 protein. The data hold about 490,000 distinct CDR3 sequences, with about 15% observed a single time. The sequenced material came from CD8+ T cells from PBMCs. The receptors here all came from a human donor in good health (CMV status not recorded). Some clones in this sample may be carry-over from other donors' samples.

This clonotype was detected ten times or more. The chain employs TRBV7-2 and TRBJ2-7; D not certain. CDR1 is SGHTA and CDR2 is FQGNSA in the germline V gene. The length of the CDR3 is 13 residues. V was pared by 6 bases and J by 2 bases, with 11 bases between. CDR3 bases: TGTGCCAGCAGAAATAATCAAGCCTACGAGCAGTACTTC. Its translation is CASRNNQAYEQYF.

This clonotype was detected many times. The V call is TRBV11-1, the J call TRBJ2-7, with 7 bases fitting TRBD2. Germline V CDR1 and CDR2: SGHAT, FQDESV (reference sequence). This CDR3 is built from 14 residues. V dropped 5 bases and J dropped 5; count of bases not matched to a gene: 9. The CDR3 DNA is TGTGCCAGCAGCCTGGGGGGGAATGTTCACGAGCAGTACTTC. Its translation is CASSLGGNVHEQYF.

This clonotype showed up many times. The chain links TRBV29-1 to TRBJ2-7; weak D call: TRBD1 (5 bases). Between the trimmed V and J ends, which lost 1 base and 6 bases, there was a span of 16 bases. This CDR3 region has 14 residues. The germline V gene encodes CDR1 SQVTM and CDR2 ANQGSEA. The CDR3 sequence is CSVEGWGSPSEQYF. CDR3 coding DNA: TGCAGCGTTGAAGGGTGGGGCTCTCCGAGCGAGCAGTACTTC.

This clonotype was picked up many times. The chain combines TRBV7-9 with TRBJ1-4, with D hard to call. The CDR3 spans 15 residues. V lost 8 bases to trimming and J lost 0 bases, with 13 bases between them. CDR1 SEHNR and CDR2 FQNEAQ come from the germline V gene (reference sequence). CDR3 loop: CASPSSSATNEKLFF. The CDR3 nucleotides are TGTGCCAGCCCCTCCTCCTCCGCAACTAATGAAAAACTGTTTTTT.

The rearrangement links TRBV3-1 to TRBJ2-1; 12 bases are shared with TRBD2. Looked up from germline, CDR1 is LGHDT and CDR2 is YNNKEL (reference sequence). With V trimmed by 4 bases and J by 5 bases, 12 bases remained unmatched. The CDR3 length is 18 residues. For the CDR3, the DNA is TGTGCCAGCAGCCTCCCCCGGCTAGCGGGGGGGAGAAACAATGAGCAGTTCTTC. Its translation is CASSLPRLAGGRNNEQFF.

This chain links TRBV5-4 with TRBJ1-4; 7 bases align to TRBD1. Germline V CDR1 and CDR2: SGHNT, YYREEE (reference sequence). The CDR3 totals 14 residues. V shed 3 bases, J shed 8 bases, and the junction held 7 bases outside the gene matches. Here the CDR3 reads CASSSDRAREKLFF. The CDR3 region has the DNA TGTGCCAGCAGCTCCGACAGGGCGCGCGAAAAACTGTTTTTT.

This clonotype was counted ten times or more. This sequence joins TRBV11-2 and TRBJ2-1; 9 bases fit TRBD1. The CDR3 spans 15 residues. Per germline, CDR1 SGHAT and CDR2 FQNNGV. The J segment lost 4 bases and the V segment lost 5 bases, leaving 6 bases of the junction unmatched. The CDR3 here is CASSPRQGVYNEQFF. CDR3 sequence (DNA): TGTGCCAGCAGCCCCCGACAGGGGGTATACAATGAGCAGTTCTTC.

This clonotype occurred many times. The chain links TRBV7-9 to TRBJ2-3; either TRBD1 or TRBD2 may supply D (5 bases each). The CDR3 loop spans 15 amino acids. The germline gives CDR1 SEHNR, CDR2 FQNEAQ (reference sequence). The ends were cut back, 4 bases at V and 2 bases at J, with 13 bases in the middle. The CDR3 is CASSYRDPHTDTQYF. DNA for the CDR3: TGTGCCAGCAGCTACCGGGACCCCCACACAGATACGCAGTATTTT.

For this clonotype: One end of the junction varies from germline; a read error may be responsible. The chain joins TRBV7-8 to TRBJ1-5; a possible D gene is TRBD1 (6 bases). The CDR3 is made up of 16 amino acids. Germline CDR1 is SGHVS and CDR2 is FQNEAQ. The CDR3 here is CASSKTGLGGNQPQPF. For the CDR3, the DNA is TGTGCCAGCAGCAAAACAGGGCTGGGGGGCAATCAGCCCCAGCCTTTT. Filled out from reference TRBV7-8 and TRBJ1-5, the complete variable domain reads GAGVSQSPRYKVAKRGQDVALRCDPISGHVSLFWYQQALGQGPEFLTYFQNEAQLDKSGLPSDRFFAERPEGSVSTLKIQRTQQEDSAVYLCASSKTGLGGNQPQPFGDGTRLSIL.

The chain joins TRBV19 to TRBJ2-1, with 10 bases identical to TRBD2. CDR1 is LNHDA, CDR2 SQIVND, per germline (reference sequence). Losses at the gene ends were 4 bases for V and 6 bases for J; bases not matched to a gene: 6. The CDR3 consists of 15 residues. This CDR3 is CASSTSGGAPNEQFF. CDR3 DNA sequence: TGTGCCAGTAGTACAAGCGGGGGGGCCCCCAATGAGCAGTTCTTC.

This clonotype showed up many times. V usage is TRBV12-3 or TRBV12-4 and J usage is TRBJ1-2, with D possibly being TRBD1 (6 bases). This CDR3 has 14 amino acids. Between the trimmed V and J ends, which lost 8 bases and 5 bases, there was a span of 18 bases. The CDR3 protein is CASRGGARYYGYTF. CDR3 nucleotide sequence: TGTGCCAGCCGCGGGGGGGCGCGGTATTATGGCTACACCTTC.

The V gene is TRBV20-1, the J gene TRBJ2-5, with 9 positions matching TRBD1. Germline values: CDR1 DFQATT, CDR2 SNEGSKA (reference sequence). This CDR3 spans 15 amino acids. J gave up 5 bases and V 2 bases, and 9 bases lay outside the gene matches. Here the CDR3 reads CSARPKGQGWETQYF. CDR3 coding DNA: TGCAGTGCTAGACCCAAGGGACAGGGATGGGAGACCCAGTACTTC.